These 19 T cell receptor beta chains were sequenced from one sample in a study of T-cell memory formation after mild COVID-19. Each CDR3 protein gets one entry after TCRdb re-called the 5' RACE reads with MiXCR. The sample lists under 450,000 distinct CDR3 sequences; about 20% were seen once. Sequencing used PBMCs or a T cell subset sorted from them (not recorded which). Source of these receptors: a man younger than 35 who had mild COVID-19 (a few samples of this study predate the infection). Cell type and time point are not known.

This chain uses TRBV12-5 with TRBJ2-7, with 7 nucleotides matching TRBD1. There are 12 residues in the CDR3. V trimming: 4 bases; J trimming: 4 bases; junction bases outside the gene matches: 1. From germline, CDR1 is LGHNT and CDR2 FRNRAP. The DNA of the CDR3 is TGTGCTAGTGGTTCGGACAGGTACGAGCAGTACTTC. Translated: CASGSDRYEQYF.

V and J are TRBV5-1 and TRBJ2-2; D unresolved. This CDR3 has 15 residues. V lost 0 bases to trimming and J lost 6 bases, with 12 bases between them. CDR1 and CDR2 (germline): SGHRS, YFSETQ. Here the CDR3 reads CASSLEGTVAGELFF. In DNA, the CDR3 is TGCGCCAGCAGCTTGGAAGGTACGGTCGCCGGGGAGCTGTTTTTT.

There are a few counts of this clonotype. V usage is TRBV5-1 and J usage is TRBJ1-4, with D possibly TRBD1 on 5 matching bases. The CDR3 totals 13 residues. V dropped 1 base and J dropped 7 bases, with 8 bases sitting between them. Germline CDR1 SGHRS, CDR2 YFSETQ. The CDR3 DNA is TGCGCCAGCAGCTTGCAGGGAGGTGAAAAACTGTTTTTT. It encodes CASSLQGGEKLFF.

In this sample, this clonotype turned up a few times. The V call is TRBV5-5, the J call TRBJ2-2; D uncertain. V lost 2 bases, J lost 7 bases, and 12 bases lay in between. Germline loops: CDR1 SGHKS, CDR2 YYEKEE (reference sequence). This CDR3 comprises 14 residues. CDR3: CASSLETGFGELFF. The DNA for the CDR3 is TGTGCCAGCAGCTTAGAGACGGGCTTCGGGGAGCTGTTTTTT.

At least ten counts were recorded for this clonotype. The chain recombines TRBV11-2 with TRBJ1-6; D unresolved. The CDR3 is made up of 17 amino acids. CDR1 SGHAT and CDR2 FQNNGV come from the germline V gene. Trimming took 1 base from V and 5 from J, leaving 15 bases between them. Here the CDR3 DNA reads TGTGCCAGCAGCTTAGTTTCAGAACCCTGGGATAATTCACCCCTCCACTTT. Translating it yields CASSLVSEPWDNSPLHF.

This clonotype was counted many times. The DNA for the CDR3 is TGTGCCAGCAGCTTAGAAGGGTGGTACGGCGGCACTGAAGCTTTCTTT. Translation: CASSLEGWYGGTEAFF. The V gene is TRBV7-9, the J gene TRBJ1-1, with no clear D. Germline CDR1 reads SEHNR; CDR2 reads FQNEAQ (reference sequence). This CDR3 is built from 16 residues. The V end lost 1 base, the J end lost 4 bases, and 16 bases lay between the germline ends. Full variable domain (remainder filled in from reference TRBV7-9 and TRBJ1-1): DTGVSQNPRHKITKRGQNVTFRCDPISEHNRLYWYRQTLGQGPEFLTYFQNEAQLEKSRLLSDRFSAERPKGSFSTLEIQRTEQGDSAMYLCASSLEGWYGGTEAFFGQGTRLTVV.

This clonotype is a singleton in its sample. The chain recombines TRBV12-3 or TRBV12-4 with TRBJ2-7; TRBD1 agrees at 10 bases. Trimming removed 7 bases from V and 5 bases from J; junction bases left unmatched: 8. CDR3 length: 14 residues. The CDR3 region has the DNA TGTGCCAGCAACGCCGGGACAGGGGACCACGAGCAGTACTTC. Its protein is CASNAGTGDHEQYF.

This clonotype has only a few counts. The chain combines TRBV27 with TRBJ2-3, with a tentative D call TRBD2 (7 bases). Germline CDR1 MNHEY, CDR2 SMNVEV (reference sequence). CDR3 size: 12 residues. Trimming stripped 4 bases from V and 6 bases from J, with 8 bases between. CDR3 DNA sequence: TGTGCCAGCAGTTGGGGGGGCGATACGCAGTATTTT. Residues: CASSWGGDTQYF.

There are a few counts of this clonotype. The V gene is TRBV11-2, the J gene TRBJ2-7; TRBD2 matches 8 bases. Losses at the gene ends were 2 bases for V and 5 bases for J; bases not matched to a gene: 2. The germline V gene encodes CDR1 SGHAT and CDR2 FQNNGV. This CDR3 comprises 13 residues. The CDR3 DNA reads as TGTGCCAGCAGCTTAAGCGGGAGCCACGAGCAGTACGTC. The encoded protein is CASSLSGSHEQYV.

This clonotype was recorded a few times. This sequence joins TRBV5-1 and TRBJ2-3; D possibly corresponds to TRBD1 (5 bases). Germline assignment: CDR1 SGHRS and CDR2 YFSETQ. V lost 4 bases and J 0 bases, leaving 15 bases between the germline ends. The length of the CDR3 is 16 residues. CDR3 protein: CASSLGQGPSTDTQYF. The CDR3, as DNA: TGCGCCAGCAGCCTGGGGCAGGGTCCTAGCACAGATACGCAGTATTTT. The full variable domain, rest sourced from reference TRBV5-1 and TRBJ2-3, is KAGVTQTPRYLIKTRGQQVTLSCSPISGHRSVSWYQQTPGQGLQFLFEYFSETQRNKGNFPGRFSGRQFSNSRSEMNVSTLELGDSALYLCASSLGQGPSTDTQYFGPGTRLTVL.

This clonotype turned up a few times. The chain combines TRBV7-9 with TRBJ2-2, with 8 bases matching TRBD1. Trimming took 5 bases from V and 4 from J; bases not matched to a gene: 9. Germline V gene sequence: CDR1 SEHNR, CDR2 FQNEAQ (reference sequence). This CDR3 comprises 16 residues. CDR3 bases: TGTGCCAGCAGCCCCCGCACAGGGGGTTTCACCGGGGAGCTGTTTTTT. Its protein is CASSPRTGGFTGELFF.

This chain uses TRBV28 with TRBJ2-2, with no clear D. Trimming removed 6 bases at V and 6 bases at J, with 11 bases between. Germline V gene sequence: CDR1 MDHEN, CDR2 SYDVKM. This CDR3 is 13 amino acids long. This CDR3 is CASSLFQAGELFF. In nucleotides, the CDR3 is TGTGCCAGCAGCCTTTTCCAAGCCGGGGAGCTGTTTTTT.

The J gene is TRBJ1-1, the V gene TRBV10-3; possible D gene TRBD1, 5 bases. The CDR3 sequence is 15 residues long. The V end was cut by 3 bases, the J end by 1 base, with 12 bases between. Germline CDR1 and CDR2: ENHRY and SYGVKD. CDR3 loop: CAISDSGVTNTEAFF. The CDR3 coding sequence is TGTGCCATCAGTGATTCGGGGGTGACGAACACTGAAGCTTTCTTT.

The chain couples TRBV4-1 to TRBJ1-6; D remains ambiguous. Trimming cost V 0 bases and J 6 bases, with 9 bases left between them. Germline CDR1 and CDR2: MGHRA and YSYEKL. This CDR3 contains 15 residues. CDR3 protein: CASSQDSQVNSPLHF. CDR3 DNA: TGCGCCAGCAGCCAAGATAGCCAGGTTAATTCACCCCTCCACTTT.

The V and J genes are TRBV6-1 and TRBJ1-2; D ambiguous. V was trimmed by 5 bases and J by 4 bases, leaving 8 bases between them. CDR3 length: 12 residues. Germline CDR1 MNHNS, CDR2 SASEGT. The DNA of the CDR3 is TGTGCCAGCAGTAGGTTTAGCTATGGCTACACCTTC. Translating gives CASSRFSYGYTF.

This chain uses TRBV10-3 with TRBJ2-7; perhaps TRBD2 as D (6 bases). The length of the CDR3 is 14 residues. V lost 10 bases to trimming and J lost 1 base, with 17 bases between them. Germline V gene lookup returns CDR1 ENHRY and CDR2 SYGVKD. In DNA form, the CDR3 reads TGTGCCAGCCGTGGGGGGACGTCGTCCTACGAGCAGTACGTC. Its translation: CASRGGTSSYEQYV.

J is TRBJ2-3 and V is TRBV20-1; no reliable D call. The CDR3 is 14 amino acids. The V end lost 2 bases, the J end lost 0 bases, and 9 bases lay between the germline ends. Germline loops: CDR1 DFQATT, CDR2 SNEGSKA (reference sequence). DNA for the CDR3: TGCAGTGCTAGACCCCCTAGGAGCACAGATACGCAGTATTTT. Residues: CSARPPRSTDTQYF.

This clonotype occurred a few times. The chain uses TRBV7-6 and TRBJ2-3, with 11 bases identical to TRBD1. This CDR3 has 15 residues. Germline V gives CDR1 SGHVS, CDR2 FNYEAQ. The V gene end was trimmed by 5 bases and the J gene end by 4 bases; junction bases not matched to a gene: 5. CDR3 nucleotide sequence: TGTGCCAGCAGCGAATGGGACAGGGGGTCAGATACGCAGTATTTT. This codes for CASSEWDRGSDTQYF.

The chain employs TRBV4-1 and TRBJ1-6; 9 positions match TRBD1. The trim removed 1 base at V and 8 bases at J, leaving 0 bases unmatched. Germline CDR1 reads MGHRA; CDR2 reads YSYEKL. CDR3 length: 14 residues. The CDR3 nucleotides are TGCGCCAGCAGCCAAGGACAGGGGGATTCACCCCTCCACTTT. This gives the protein CASSQGQGDSPLHF.